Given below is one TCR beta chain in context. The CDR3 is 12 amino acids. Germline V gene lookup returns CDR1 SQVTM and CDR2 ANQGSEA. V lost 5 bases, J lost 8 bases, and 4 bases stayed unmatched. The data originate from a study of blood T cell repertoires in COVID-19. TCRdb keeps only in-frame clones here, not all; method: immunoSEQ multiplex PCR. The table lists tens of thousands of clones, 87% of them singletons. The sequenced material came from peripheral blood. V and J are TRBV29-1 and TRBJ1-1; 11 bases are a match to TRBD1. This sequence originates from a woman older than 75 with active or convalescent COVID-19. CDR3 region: CSVIGQGAEAFF. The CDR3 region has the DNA TGCAGCGTTATCGGACAGGGGGCCGAAGCTTTCTTT. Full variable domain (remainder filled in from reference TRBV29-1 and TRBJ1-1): SAVISQKPSRDICQRGTSLTIQCQVDSQVTMMFWYRQQPGQSLTLIATANQGSEATYESGFVIDKFPISRPNLTFSTLTVSNMSPEDSSIYLCSVIGQGAEAFFGQGTRLTVV.